This record looks at one T cell receptor (beta chain) sequence and its context. This sample was included in a study of cytomegalovirus exposure and HLA in healthy donors. PCR involved 60 Vbeta and 13 Jbeta primers. The protocol was immunoSEQ multiplex PCR, while the TCRdb copy is restricted to in-frame clones and leaves out a portion. The top ten hold more than 3% of the sample, which has more than 95,000 clones, about 71% seen once. V trimming: 5 bases; J trimming: 3 bases; junction bases outside the gene matches: 9. Germline assignment: CDR1 LNHDA and CDR2 SQIVND (reference sequence). This CDR3 spans 16 amino acids.

The chain uses TRBV19 and TRBJ2-5; 10 bases fit TRBD1. This clonotype was obtained from a woman aged 45-59 years in good health and CMV-seronegative. The sequenced sample was PBMCs. The DNA for the CDR3 is TGTGCCAGTAGTCCCGGGACAGGGGAATTGGAAGAGACCCAGTACTTC. It encodes CASSPGTGELEETQYF. Supplemented by reference TRBV19 and TRBJ2-5, the full variable domain reads DGGITQSPKYLFRKEGQNVTLSCEQNLNHDAMYWYRQDPGQGLRLIYYSQIVNDFQKGDIAEGYSVSREKKESFPLTVTSAQKNPTAFYLCASSPGTGELEETQYFGPGTRLLVL.